The 9 T cell receptor beta chains reported below all come from one sample, sequenced in a study of CD8+ T cells in alopecia areata. Reverse transcribed after extraction, RNA yielded cDNA as the sequencing template. TCRdb's copy holds only in-frame clones and misses some; the assay was immunoSEQ multiplex PCR. The sample holds about 110,000 clones, roughly 60% seen once. Specimen: CD8+ T cells sorted from blood. The source is a human donor in good health.

This clone appeared a single time. The chain recombines TRBV6-6 with TRBJ1-5, with D tentatively TRBD1 (5 bases). The CDR3 loop spans 13 amino acids. The V gene lost 5 bases and the J gene lost 7 bases, with 12 bases spanning the gap. Per germline, CDR1 MNHNY and CDR2 SVGAGI (reference sequence). For the CDR3, the DNA is TGTGCCAGCAGTCACACGGGGGTACAGCCCCAGCATTTT. Its translation is CASSHTGVQPQHF.

This clone has just a few counts. The chain carries TRBV5-6 and TRBJ2-1; 7 bases align to TRBD2. The CDR3 loop spans 13 amino acids. Germline V gene data show CDR1 as SGHDT and CDR2 as YYEEEE. Trimming cost V 4 bases and J 4 bases; bases outside gene matches: 2. The DNA of the CDR3 is TGTGCCAGCAGCGGGCGGGGGTACAATGAGCAGTTCTTC. Encoded protein: CASSGRGYNEQFF.

The chain uses TRBV19 and TRBJ2-7; TRBD2 might be the D (7 bases). Germline CDR1 reads LNHDA; CDR2 reads SQIVND (reference sequence). The CDR3 length is 15 residues. V was trimmed by 3 bases and J by 5 bases, leaving 17 bases between them. The CDR3 DNA reads TGTGCCAGTAGTATGTCCGGGGGGCCCGGTGACGAGCAGTACTTC. Encoded protein: CASSMSGGPGDEQYF. Full variable domain (remainder filled in from reference TRBV19 and TRBJ2-7): DGGITQSPKYLFRKEGQNVTLSCEQNLNHDAMYWYRQDPGQGLRLIYYSQIVNDFQKGDIAEGYSVSREKKESFPLTVTSAQKNPTAFYLCASSMSGGPGDEQYFGPGTRLTVT.

The rearrangement uses TRBV13 and TRBJ2-7, with D uncertain. CDR3 length: 11 amino acids. Germline-derived CDR1 and CDR2 are PRHDT and FYEKMQ (reference sequence). Trimming took 4 bases from V and 0 from J, leaving 1 base between them. This CDR3 reads CASSSSYEQYF. The CDR3 nucleotides are TGTGCCAGCAGCTCCTCCTACGAGCAGTACTTC.

The genes are TRBV28 and TRBJ1-1; a weak D match, TRBD1 (5 bases). This CDR3 is built from 14 residues. CDR1 and CDR2 (germline): MDHEN, SYDVKM. Deletions cut 4 bases from V and 1 base from J, with 10 bases between. This CDR3 reads CASSWTQGNTEAFF. The CDR3 DNA sequence: TGTGCCAGCAGTTGGACCCAGGGGAACACTGAAGCTTTCTTT.

This rearrangement joins TRBV4-2 to TRBJ2-3; the D is unclear. The CDR3 has 16 amino acids. Germline CDR1 is LGHNA and CDR2 is YNFKEQ. V shed 0 bases and J shed 0 bases, with 10 bases lying between them. DNA for the CDR3: TGTGCCAGCAGCCAAGATGACTCACTTAGCACAGATACGCAGTATTTT. Residues: CASSQDDSLSTDTQYF.

This chain joins TRBV13 and TRBJ2-1; 13 bases align to TRBD2. The germline V gene has CDR1 PRHDT and CDR2 FYEKMQ (reference sequence). J gave up 4 bases and V 4 bases, and 7 bases lay outside the gene matches. The CDR3 sequence is 17 residues long. CDR3: CASSSGLAGITYNEQFF. The CDR3 DNA sequence: TGTGCCAGCAGCTCGGGACTAGCGGGGATAACATACAATGAGCAGTTCTTC.

The rearrangement links TRBV9 to TRBJ2-3; 12 nucleotides line up with TRBD2. The V segment lost 3 bases and the J segment 3 bases; nucleotides outside the gene matches: 2. The CDR3 has 15 residues. The germline gives CDR1 SGDLS, CDR2 YYNGEE. CDR3 protein: CASSEGLAGTDTQYF. CDR3 DNA sequence: TGTGCCAGCAGCGAAGGACTAGCGGGGACAGATACGCAGTATTTT.

The V call is TRBV5-6, the J call TRBJ2-3; D not certain. Germline V gene sequence: CDR1 SGHDT, CDR2 YYEEEE. Deletions cut 2 bases from V and 8 bases from J, with 15 bases between. CDR3 length equals 14 residues. The CDR3 DNA follows: TGTGCCAGCAGCTTTCCCGCCGAGGTCGTTACGCAGTATTTT. Residues: CASSFPAEVVTQYF. Combining the CDR3 with reference TRBV5-6 and TRBJ2-3 gives the whole variable domain DAGVTQSPTHLIKTRGQQVTLRCSPKSGHDTVSWYQQALGQGPQFIFQYYEEEERQRGNFPDRFSGHQFPNYSSELNVNALLLGDSALYLCASSFPAEVVTQYFGPGTRLTVL.